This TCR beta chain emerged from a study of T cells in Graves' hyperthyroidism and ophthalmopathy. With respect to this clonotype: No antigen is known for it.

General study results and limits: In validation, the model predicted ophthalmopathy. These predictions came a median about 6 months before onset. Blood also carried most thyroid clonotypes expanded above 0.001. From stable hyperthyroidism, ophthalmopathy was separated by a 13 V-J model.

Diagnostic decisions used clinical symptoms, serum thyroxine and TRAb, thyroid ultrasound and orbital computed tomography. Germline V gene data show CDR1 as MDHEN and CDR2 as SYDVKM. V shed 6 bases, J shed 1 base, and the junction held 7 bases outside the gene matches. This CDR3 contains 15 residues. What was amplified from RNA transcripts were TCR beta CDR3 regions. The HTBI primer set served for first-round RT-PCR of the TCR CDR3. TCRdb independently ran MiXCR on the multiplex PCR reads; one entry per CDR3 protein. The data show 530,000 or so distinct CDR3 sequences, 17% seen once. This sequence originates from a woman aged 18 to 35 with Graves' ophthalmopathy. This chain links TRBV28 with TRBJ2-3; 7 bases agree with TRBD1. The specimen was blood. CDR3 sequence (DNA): TGTGCCAGCAGCCTCCCCGGGACAGGCACAGATACGCAGTATTTT. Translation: CASSLPGTGTDTQYF.